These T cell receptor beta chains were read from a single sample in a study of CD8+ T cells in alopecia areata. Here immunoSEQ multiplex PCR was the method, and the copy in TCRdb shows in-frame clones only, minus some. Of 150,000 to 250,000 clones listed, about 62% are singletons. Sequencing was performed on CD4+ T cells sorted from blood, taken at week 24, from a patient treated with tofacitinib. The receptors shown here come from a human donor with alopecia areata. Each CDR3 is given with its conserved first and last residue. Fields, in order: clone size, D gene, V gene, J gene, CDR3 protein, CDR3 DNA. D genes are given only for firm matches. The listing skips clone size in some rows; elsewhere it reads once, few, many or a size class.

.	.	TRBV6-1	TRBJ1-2	CAISDVRRHYGYTF	TGTGCCATCAGTGATGTCCGGAGACACTATGGCTACACCTTC
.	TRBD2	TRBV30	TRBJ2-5	CAGSPGTSARQETQYF	TGTGCCGGATCTCCCGGGACTAGCGCCCGCCAAGAGACCCAGTACTTC
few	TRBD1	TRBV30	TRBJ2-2	CAWSVRLTGKNTGELFF	TGTGCCTGGAGCGTACGACTGACAGGGAAGAACACCGGGGAGCTGTTTTTT
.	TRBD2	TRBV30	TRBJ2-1	CAWRKRERLFDEQFF	TGTGCCTGGAGAAAGCGGGAGAGGTTGTTCGATGAGCAGTTCTTC
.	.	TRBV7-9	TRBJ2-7	CASSDGQGVPFEQYF	TGTGCCAGCAGCGACGGGCAAGGGGTCCCCTTCGAGCAGTACTTC
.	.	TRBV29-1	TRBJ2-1	CSVEVTRDNEQFF	TGCAGCGTTGAAGTAACCCGGGACAATGAGCAGTTCTTC
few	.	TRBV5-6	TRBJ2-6	CASSFAVSGANVLTF	TGTGCCAGCAGCTTCGCAGTCTCTGGGGCCAACGTCCTGACTTTC
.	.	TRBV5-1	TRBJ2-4	CASSSGATAKNIQYF	TGCGCCAGCAGCTCGGGGGCTACGGCCAAAAACATTCAGTACTTC
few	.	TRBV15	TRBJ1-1	CATSRVGRTEAFF	TGTGCCACCAGCAGAGTAGGTCGCACTGAAGCTTTCTTT
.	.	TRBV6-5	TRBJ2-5	CASSYSRPEETQYF	TGTGCCAGCAGTTACTCTCGGCCAGAAGAGACCCAGTACTTC
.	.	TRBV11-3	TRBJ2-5	CASSRGGGRLETQYF	TGTGCCAGCAGCCGTGGTGGGGGCCGGTTGGAGACCCAGTACTTC
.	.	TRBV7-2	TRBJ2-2	CATRLRGRNTGELFF	TGTGCCACCAGGCTACGGGGGAGGAACACCGGGGAGCTGTTTTTT
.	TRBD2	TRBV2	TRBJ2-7	CASIRSGGLGREQYF	TGTGCCAGCATCAGGAGCGGGGGCCTGGGTCGCGAGCAGTACTTC
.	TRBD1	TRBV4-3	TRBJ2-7	CASSQPTTGVYEQYF	TGCGCCAGCAGCCAGCCTACGACAGGGGTCTACGAGCAGTACTTC
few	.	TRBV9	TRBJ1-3	CASSVGREAGNTIYF	TGTGCCAGCAGCGTAGGTAGGGAAGCTGGAAACACCATATATTTT
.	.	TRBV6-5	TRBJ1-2	CASSYRGYGYTF	TGTGCCAGCAGTTACCGGGGCTATGGCTACACCTTC
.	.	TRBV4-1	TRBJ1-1	CASSQSEDTEAFF	TGCGCCAGCAGCCAGTCTGAGGACACTGAAGCTTTCTTT
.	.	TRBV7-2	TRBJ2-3	CASSQGRLSTDTQYF	TGTGCCAGCAGCCAGGGACGGCTTAGCACAGATACGCAGTATTTT
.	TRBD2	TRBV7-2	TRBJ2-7	CASSLTGLAVGEQYF	TGTGCCAGCAGCTTAACGGGACTAGCGGTGGGCGAGCAGTACTTC
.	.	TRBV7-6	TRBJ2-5	CASSRNPDRSGETQYF	TGTGCCAGCAGCCGTAATCCCGATCGAAGTGGAGAGACCCAGTACTTC
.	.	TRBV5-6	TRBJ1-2	CASSILADGYTF	TGTGCCAGCAGCATCCTCGCCGATGGCTACACCTTC
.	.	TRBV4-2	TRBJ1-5	CASSQDSQPQHF	TGTGCCAGCAGTCAAGACAGTCAGCCCCAGCATTTT
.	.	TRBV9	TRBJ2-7	CASSQGGYEQYF	TGTGCCAGCAGCCAGGGAGGATACGAGCAGTACTTC
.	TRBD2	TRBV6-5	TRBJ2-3	CGTFPELAGGDTQYF	TGTGGGACCTTTCCGGAGCTAGCGGGGGGAGATACGCAGTATTTT
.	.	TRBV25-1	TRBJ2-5	CASSGPGPQETQYF	TGTGCCAGCAGTGGTCCGGGACCTCAAGAGACCCAGTACTTC
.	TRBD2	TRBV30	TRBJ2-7	CAWSVLAGGVEQYF	TGTGCCTGGAGTGTATTAGCGGGAGGCGTCGAGCAGTACTTC
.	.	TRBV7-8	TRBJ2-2	CASSLDITGELFF	TGTGCCAGCAGCTTAGATATCACCGGGGAGCTGTTTTTT
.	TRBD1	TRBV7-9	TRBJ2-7	CASSFLTGDGEQYF	TGTGCCAGCAGCTTTCTAACAGGGGATGGTGAGCAGTACTTC
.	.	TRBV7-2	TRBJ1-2	CASSQQADYTF	TGTGCCAGCAGCCAACAAGCCGACTACACCTTC
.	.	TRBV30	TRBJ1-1	CAWSALLAMNTEAFF	TGTGCCTGGAGTGCCCTACTGGCGATGAACACTGAAGCTTTCTTT
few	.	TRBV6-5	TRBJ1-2	CASSYSSGTHYGYTF	TGTGCCAGCAGTTACTCTTCAGGGACCCACTATGGCTACACCTTC
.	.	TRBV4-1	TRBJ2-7	CASSQQGNEQYF	TGCGCCAGCAGCCAACAAGGGAACGAGCAGTACTTC
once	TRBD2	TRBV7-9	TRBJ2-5	CASSLQLAGRQETQYF	TGTGCCAGCAGCTTACAACTAGCGGGGCGACAAGAGACCCAGTACTTC
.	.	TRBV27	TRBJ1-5	CASSPSGTNNQPQHF	TGTGCCAGCAGTCCCTCCGGGACCAACAATCAGCCCCAGCATTTT
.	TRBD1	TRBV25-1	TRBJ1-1	CASSATGGTEAFF	TGTGCCAGCAGTGCTACAGGGGGTACTGAAGCTTTCTTT
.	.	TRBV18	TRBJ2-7	CASSPTASYEQYF	TGTGCCAGCTCACCCACAGCTTCCTACGAGCAGTACTTC
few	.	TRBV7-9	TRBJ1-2	CASSLEGNYGYTF	TGTGCCAGCAGCTTAGAGGGTAACTATGGCTACACCTTC
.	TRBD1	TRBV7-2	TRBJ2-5	CASSTGVRETQYF	TGTGCCAGCAGCACAGGGGTACGGGAGACCCAGTACTTC
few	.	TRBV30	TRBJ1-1	CAWSVGGGAFF	TGTGCCTGGAGTGTCGGAGGGGGAGCTTTCTTT
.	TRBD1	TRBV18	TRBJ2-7	CASSRMGTGPYEQYF	TGTGCCAGCTCTCGAATGGGGACAGGCCCCTACGAGCAGTACTTC
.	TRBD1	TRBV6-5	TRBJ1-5	CASGYRGRGQPQHF	TGTGCCAGCGGGTACAGGGGGCGAGGTCAGCCCCAGCATTTT
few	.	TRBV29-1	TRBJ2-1	CSVESRHSYNEQFF	TGCAGCGTTGAATCGCGGCACTCCTACAATGAGCAGTTCTTC
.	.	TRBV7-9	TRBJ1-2	CASTSSGGGMYGYTF	TGTGCCAGCACCTCCTCCGGGGGTGGGATGTATGGCTACACCTTC
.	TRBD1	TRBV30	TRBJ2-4	CAWSRDSQNIQYF	TGTGCCTGGAGCCGGGACAGCCAAAACATTCAGTACTTC
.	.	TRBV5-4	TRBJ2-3	CASSSAPGGDTQYF	TGTGCCAGCAGCTCAGCCCCGGGCGGAGATACGCAGTATTTT
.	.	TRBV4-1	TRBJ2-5	CASSQEWAETQYF	TGCGCCAGCAGCCAAGAATGGGCAGAGACCCAGTACTTC
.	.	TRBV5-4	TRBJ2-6	CASSLVAGANVLTF	TGTGCCAGCAGCTTGGTTGCTGGGGCCAACGTCCTGACTTTC
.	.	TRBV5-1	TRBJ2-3	CASSLGSTTSTDTQYF	TGCGCCAGCAGCTTGGGGTCGACAACTAGCACAGATACGCAGTATTTT
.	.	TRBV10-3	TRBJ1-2	CAISDRGTIYGYTF	TGTGCCATCAGTGATAGGGGAACCATCTATGGCTACACCTTC
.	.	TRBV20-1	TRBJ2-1	CSARGYNEQFF	TGCAGTGCCAGAGGGTACAATGAGCAGTTCTTC
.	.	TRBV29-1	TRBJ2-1	CSVATKGSEQFF	TGCAGCGTCGCAACTAAGGGATCTGAGCAGTTCTTC
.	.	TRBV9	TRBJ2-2	CASSPRDISYTGELFF	TGTGCCAGCAGCCCCCGGGACATCTCGTACACCGGGGAGCTGTTTTTT
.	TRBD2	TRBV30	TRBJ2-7	CAWTSGYEQYF	TGTGCCTGGACTAGCGGCTACGAGCAGTACTTC
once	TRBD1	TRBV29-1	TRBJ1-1	CSVDVGTGGSSTEAFF	TGCAGCGTTGATGTAGGGACAGGGGGCTCGAGCACTGAAGCTTTCTTT